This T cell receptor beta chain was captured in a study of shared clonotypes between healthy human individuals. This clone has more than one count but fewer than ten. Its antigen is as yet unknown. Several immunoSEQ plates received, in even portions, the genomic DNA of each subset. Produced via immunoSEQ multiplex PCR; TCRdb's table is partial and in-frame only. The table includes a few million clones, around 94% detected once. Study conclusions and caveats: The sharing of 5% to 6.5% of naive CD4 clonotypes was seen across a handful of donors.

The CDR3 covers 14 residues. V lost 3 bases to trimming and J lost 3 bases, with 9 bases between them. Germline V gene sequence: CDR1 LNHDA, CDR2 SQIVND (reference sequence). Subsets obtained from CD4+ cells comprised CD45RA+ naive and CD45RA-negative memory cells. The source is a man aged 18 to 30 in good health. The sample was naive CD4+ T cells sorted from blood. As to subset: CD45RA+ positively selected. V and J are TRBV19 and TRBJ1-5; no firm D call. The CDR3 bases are TGTGCCAGTAGTATCGCAGAGACCAATCAGCCCCAGCATTTT. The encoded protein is CASSIAETNQPQHF.